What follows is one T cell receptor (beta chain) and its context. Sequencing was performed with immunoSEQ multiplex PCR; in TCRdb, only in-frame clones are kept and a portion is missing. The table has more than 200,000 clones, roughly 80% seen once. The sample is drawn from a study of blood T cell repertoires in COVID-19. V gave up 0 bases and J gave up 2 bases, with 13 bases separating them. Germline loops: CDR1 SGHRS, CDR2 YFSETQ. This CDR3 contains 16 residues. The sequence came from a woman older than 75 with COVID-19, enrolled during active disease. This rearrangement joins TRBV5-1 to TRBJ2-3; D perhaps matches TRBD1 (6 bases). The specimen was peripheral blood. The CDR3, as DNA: TGCGCCAGCAGCTTGGCAGGACAGACGGTCACAGATACGCAGTATTTT. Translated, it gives CASSLAGQTVTDTQYF.